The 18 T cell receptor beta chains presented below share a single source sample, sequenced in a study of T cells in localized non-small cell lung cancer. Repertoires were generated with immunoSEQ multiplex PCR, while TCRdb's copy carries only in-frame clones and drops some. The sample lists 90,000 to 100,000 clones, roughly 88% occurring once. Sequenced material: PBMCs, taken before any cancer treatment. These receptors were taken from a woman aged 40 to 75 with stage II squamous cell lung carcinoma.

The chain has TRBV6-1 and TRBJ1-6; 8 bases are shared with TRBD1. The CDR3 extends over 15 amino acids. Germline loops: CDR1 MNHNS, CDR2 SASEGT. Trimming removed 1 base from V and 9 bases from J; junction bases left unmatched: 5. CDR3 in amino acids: CASSEGGQGSSPLHF. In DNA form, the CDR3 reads TGTGCCAGCAGTGAAGGAGGACAGGGTAGTTCACCCCTCCACTTT.

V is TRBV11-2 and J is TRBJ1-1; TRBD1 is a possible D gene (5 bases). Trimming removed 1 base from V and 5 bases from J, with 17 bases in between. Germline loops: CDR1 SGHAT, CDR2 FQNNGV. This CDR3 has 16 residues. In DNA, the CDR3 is TGTGCCAGCAGCTTAGGAGTTTGGGGGGTTCGGACTGAAGCTTTCTTT. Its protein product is CASSLGVWGVRTEAFF.

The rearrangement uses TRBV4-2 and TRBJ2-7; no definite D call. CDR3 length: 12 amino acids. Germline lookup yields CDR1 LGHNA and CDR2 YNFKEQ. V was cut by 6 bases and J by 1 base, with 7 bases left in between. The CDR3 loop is CASRGSSYEQYF. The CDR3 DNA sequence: TGTGCCAGCAGAGGGTCGTCCTACGAGCAGTACTTC.

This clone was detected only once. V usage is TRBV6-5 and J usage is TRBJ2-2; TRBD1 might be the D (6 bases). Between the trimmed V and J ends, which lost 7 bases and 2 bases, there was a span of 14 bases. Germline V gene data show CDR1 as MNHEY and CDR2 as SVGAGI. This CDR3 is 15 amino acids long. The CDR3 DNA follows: TGTGCCAGCACCCTCGACAGGCCCAACACCGGGGAGCTGTTTTTT. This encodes CASTLDRPNTGELFF.

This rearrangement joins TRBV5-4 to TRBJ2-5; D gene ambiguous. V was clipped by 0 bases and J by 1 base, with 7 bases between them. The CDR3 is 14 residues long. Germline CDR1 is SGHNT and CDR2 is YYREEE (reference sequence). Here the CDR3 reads CASSLEAGQETQYF. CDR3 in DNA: TGTGCCAGCAGCTTGGAAGCAGGCCAAGAGACCCAGTACTTC.

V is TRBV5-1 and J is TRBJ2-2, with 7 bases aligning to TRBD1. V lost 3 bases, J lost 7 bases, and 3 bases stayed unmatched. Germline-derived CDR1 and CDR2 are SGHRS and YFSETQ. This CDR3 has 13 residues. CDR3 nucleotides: TGCGCCAGCAGCTCAGGGGGAGTCGGGGAGCTGTTTTTT. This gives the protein CASSSGGVGELFF. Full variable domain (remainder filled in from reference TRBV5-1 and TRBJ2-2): KAGVTQTPRYLIKTRGQQVTLSCSPISGHRSVSWYQQTPGQGLQFLFEYFSETQRNKGNFPGRFSGRQFSNSRSEMNVSTLELGDSALYLCASSSGGVGELFFGEGSRLTVL.

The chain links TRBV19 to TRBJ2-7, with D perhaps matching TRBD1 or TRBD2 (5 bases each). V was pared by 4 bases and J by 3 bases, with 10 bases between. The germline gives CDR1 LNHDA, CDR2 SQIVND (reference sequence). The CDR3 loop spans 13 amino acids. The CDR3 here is CASSRMGDYEQYF. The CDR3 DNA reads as TGTGCCAGTAGTAGGATGGGGGACTACGAGCAGTACTTC.

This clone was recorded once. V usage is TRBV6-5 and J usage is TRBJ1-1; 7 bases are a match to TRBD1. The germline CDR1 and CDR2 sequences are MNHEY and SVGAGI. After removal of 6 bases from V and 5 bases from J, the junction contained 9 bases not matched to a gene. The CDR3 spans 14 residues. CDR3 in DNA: TGTGCCAGCAGCCTGATTTCGACAGGGACTGAAGCTTTCTTT. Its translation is CASSLISTGTEAFF.

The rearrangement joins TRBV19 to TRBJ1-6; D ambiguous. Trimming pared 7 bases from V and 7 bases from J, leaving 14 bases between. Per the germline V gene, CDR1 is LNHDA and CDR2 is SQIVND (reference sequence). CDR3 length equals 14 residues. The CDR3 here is CASTLGQVNSPLHF. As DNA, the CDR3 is TGTGCCAGTACCCTCGGGCAGGTCAATTCACCCCTCCACTTT. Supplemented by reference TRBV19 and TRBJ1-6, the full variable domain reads DGGITQSPKYLFRKEGQNVTLSCEQNLNHDAMYWYRQDPGQGLRLIYYSQIVNDFQKGDIAEGYSVSREKKESFPLTVTSAQKNPTAFYLCASTLGQVNSPLHFGNGTRLTVT.

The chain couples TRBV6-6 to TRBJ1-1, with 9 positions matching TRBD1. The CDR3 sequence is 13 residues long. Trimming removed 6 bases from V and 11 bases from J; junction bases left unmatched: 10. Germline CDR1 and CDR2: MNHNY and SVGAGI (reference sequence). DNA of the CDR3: TGTGCCAGCAGCCTTGGCGGGACAGGGTGGGCTTTCTTT. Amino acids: CASSLGGTGWAFF.

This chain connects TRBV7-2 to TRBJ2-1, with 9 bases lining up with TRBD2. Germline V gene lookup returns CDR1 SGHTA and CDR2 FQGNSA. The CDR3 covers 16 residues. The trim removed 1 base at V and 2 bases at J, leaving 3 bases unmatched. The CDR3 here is CASSLVPSGTYNEQFF. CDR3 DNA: TGTGCCAGCAGCTTAGTTCCTAGCGGGACCTACAATGAGCAGTTCTTC.

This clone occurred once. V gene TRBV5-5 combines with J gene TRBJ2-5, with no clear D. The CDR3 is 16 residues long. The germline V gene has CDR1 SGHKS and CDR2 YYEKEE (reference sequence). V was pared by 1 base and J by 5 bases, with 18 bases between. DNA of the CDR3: TGTGCCAGCAGCTTGCTCTCGCGACTGCCTGGGGAGACCCAGTACTTC. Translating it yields CASSLLSRLPGETQYF.

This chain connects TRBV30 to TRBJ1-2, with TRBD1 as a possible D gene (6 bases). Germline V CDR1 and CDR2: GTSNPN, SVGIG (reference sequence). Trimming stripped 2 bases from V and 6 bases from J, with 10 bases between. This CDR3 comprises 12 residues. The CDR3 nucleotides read TGTGCCTGGAGTAACACAGGGAATGGCTACACCTTC. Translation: CAWSNTGNGYTF.

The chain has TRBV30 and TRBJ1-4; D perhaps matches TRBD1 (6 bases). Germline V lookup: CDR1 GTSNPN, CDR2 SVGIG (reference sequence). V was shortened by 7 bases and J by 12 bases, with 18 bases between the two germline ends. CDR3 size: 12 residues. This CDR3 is CASQGGGLELFF. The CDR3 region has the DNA TGTGCCTCACAGGGAGGGGGACTGGAACTGTTTTTT.

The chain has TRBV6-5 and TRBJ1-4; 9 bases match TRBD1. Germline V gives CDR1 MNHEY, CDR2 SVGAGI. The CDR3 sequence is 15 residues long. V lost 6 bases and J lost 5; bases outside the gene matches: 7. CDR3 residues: CASSLHRGPNEKLFF. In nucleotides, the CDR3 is TGTGCCAGCAGCCTACACAGGGGGCCGAATGAAAAACTGTTTTTT.

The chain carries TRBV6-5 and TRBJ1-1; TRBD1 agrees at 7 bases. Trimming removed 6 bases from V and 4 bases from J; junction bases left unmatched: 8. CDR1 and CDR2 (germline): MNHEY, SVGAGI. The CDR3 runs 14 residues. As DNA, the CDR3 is TGTGCCAGCAGGACAACAGGGGTTGGCACTGAAGCTTTCTTT. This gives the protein CASRTTGVGTEAFF.

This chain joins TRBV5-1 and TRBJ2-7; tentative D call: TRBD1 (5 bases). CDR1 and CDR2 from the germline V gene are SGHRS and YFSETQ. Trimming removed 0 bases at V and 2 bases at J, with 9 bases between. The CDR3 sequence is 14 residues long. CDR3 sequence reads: CASSLDSGPYEQYF. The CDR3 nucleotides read TGCGCCAGCAGCTTGGACTCAGGGCCCTACGAGCAGTACTTC.

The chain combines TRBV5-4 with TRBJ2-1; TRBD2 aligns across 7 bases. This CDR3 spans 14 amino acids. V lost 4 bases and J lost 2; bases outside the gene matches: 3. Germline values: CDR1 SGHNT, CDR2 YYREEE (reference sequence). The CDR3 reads CASSIAGAYNEQFF. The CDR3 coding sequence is TGTGCCAGCAGCATAGCGGGTGCCTACAATGAGCAGTTCTTC.